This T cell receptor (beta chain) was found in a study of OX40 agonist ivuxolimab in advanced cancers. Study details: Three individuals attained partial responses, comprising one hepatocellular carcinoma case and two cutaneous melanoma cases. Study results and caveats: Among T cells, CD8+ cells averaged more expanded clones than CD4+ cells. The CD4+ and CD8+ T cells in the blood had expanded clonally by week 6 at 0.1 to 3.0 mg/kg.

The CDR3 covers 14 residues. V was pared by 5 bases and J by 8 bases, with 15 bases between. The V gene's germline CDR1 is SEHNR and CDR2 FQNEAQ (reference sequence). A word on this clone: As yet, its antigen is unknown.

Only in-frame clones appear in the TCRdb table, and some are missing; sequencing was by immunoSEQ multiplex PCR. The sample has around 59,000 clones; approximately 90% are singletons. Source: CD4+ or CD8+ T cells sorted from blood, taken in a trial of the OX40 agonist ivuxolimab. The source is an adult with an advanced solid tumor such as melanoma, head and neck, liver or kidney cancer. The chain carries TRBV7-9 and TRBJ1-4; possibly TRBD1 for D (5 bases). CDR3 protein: CASSQGPQGEKLFF. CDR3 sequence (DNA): TGTGCCAGCAGCCAAGGGCCGCAGGGAGAAAAACTGTTTTTT.